One sample yielded the 31 T cell receptor beta chains listed below, sequenced in a study of primary melanoma T cells and metastatic recurrence. The table came from immunoSEQ multiplex PCR; TCRdb's copy has only in-frame clones and leaves some out. Among 200 to 250 clones listed, approximately 90% were seen once. The specimen was melanoma tumor tissue. The receptors come from a human donor with melanoma.

Turning to this clone: Compared with germline, one end of the junction differs, possibly owing to a read error. The chain joins TRBV7-2 to TRBJ2-3, with TRBD1 identical over 8 bases. Germline-derived CDR1 and CDR2 are SGHTA and FQGNSA. The CDR3 consists of 13 residues. The CDR3 protein is CVSTDRGPDTQYF. The CDR3 nucleotides read TGTGTCAGCACAGACAGGGGCCCAGATACGCAGTATTTT.

On this clone: A junction boundary mismatches the germline segment, possibly from a read error. V and J are TRBV6-8 and TRBJ2-3; D is unresolved. The CDR3 runs to 15 residues. CDR1 and CDR2 from the germline V gene are MNHGY and SAAAGT. This CDR3 is CASSDSIGSTDTQYF. The CDR3 region has the DNA TGTGCCAGCAGTGACTCGATTGGGAGCACAGATACGCAGTATTTT.

The rearrangement links TRBV5-1 to TRBJ2-7, with D perhaps assigned TRBD1 or TRBD2 (5 bases each). The CDR3 has 15 amino acids. Per germline, CDR1 SGHRS and CDR2 YFSETQ. V lost 1 base, J lost 1 base, and 12 bases lay in between. The CDR3 sequence is CASSLFEGLSYEQYF. DNA of the CDR3: TGCGCCAGCAGCTTGTTCGAGGGGTTGTCCTACGAGCAGTACTTC.

V is TRBV11-3 and J is TRBJ1-2, with D possibly TRBD1 on 5 matching bases. The CDR3 loop spans 14 amino acids. CDR1 and CDR2 from the germline V gene are SGHNT and YENEEA. Trimming removed 1 base at V and 7 bases at J, with 13 bases between. CDR3 bases: TGTGCCAGCAGCTTAGTTGGGGACGGAGGTGGCTACACCTTC. Its protein product is CASSLVGDGGGYTF.

The rearrangement links TRBV7-1 to TRBJ2-2; tentative D call: TRBD1 (5 bases). TRBV7-1 belongs to the ORF category, with a function that is uncertain. The length of the CDR3 is 16 residues. The V and J ends lost 4 bases and 1 base respectively, with 13 bases between them. The CDR3 DNA reads as TGTGCCAGCAGCTTTAGGGTCGACAGGAACACCGGGGAGCTGTTTTTT. Its protein is CASSFRVDRNTGELFF.

The V gene is TRBV6-8, the J gene TRBJ2-6; no reliable D call. V was shortened by 2 bases and J by 0 bases, with 8 bases between the two germline ends. Germline loops: CDR1 MNHGY, CDR2 SAAAGT. The CDR3 loop spans 16 amino acids. CDR3 in DNA: TGTGCCAGCAGTTACGAATTTGGCTCTGGGGCCAACGTCCTGACTTTC. This sequence encodes CASSYEFGSGANVLTF.

This clone is a singleton in its sample. The chain joins TRBV11-3 to TRBJ2-5; D might be TRBD1 (5 bases). Looked up from germline, CDR1 is SGHNT and CDR2 is YENEEA. Deletions cut 5 bases from V and 0 bases from J, with 10 bases between. This CDR3 comprises 14 residues. The CDR3 DNA reads as TGTGCCAGCAGCCGCCTAGGGGACCAAGAGACCCAGTACTTC. Protein: CASSRLGDQETQYF. The whole variable domain, filled in from reference TRBV11-3 and TRBJ2-5, reads EAGVVQSPRYKIIEKKQPVAFWCNPISGHNTLYWYLQNLGQGPELLIRYENEEAVDDSQLPKDRFSAERLKGVDSTLKIQPAELGDSAVYLCASSRLGDQETQYFGPGTRLLVL.

The chain is built from TRBV29-1 and TRBJ2-2, with 7 positions matching TRBD1. Germline CDR1 reads SQVTM; CDR2 reads ANQGSEA. The V segment lost 7 bases and the J segment 4 bases; nucleotides outside the gene matches: 9. This CDR3 contains 14 residues. CDR3 amino acids: CSGIGGAGTGELFF. The CDR3 DNA follows: TGCAGCGGGATAGGGGGCGCGGGCACCGGGGAGCTGTTTTTT.

This clone is termed hyperexpanded (1% or more). The chain has TRBV11-3 and TRBJ2-7; TRBD2 matches 7 bases. CDR1 and CDR2 from the germline V gene are SGHNT and YENEEA. The V gene end was trimmed by 5 bases and the J gene end by 2 bases; junction bases not matched to a gene: 18. The CDR3 is made up of 18 amino acids. Written as DNA, the CDR3 is TGTGCCAGCAGCACTCCGGGGGGTAAAGCAGGCCTAACCTACGAGCAGTACTTC. It codes for CASSTPGGKAGLTYEQYF. The variable domain in full, completed from reference TRBV11-3 and TRBJ2-7, reads EAGVVQSPRYKIIEKKQPVAFWCNPISGHNTLYWYLQNLGQGPELLIRYENEEAVDDSQLPKDRFSAERLKGVDSTLKIQPAELGDSAVYLCASSTPGGKAGLTYEQYFGPGTRLTVT.

This chain's CDR3 is CAWSVGRGASYEQYF. The CDR3 nucleotides are TGTGCCTGGAGTGTAGGGCGGGGGGCCTCCTACGAGCAGTACTTC. The chain recombines TRBV30 with TRBJ2-7; TRBD2 matches 8 bases. Germline lookup yields CDR1 GTSNPN and CDR2 SVGIG (reference sequence). V gave up 0 bases and J gave up 0 bases; unmatched junction bases: 4. The CDR3 is 15 residues long.

V is TRBV30 and J is TRBJ2-6; 7 nucleotides match TRBD1. J was trimmed by 2 bases and V by 1 base; bases with no gene match: 2. This CDR3 contains 15 residues. Germline CDR1 and CDR2: GTSNPN and SVGIG (reference sequence). The CDR3 DNA is TGTGCCTGGAGTGGCGACAGGGCTGGGGCCAACGTCCTGACTTTC. Translating it yields CAWSGDRAGANVLTF.

The table lists this clone with a count of one. The gene calls are TRBV18 and TRBJ1-2; D is possibly TRBD1 (5 bases). This CDR3 region has 16 residues. Germline values: CDR1 KGHSH, CDR2 LQKENI. The V gene lost 3 bases and the J gene lost 4 bases, with 18 bases spanning the gap. CDR3 DNA: TGTGCCAGCTCACCGGGGACCTCTAAGGCTGGCTATGGCTACACCTTC. This sequence encodes CASSPGTSKAGYGYTF. Variable domain in full (rest from reference TRBV18 and TRBJ1-2): NAGVMQNPRHLVRRRGQEARLRCSPMKGHSHVYWYRQLPEEGLKFMVYLQKENIIDESGMPKERFSAEFPKEGPSILRIQQVVRGDSAAYFCASSPGTSKAGYGYTFGSGTRLTVV.

V usage is TRBV18 and J usage is TRBJ2-7; unclear D gene. The CDR3 contains 13 residues. Germline CDR1 KGHSH, CDR2 LQKENI. Trimming removed 6 bases from V and 0 bases from J, with 9 bases in between. CDR3 region: CASSSGSSYEQYF. CDR3 in DNA: TGTGCCAGCTCCTCTGGCAGCTCCTACGAGCAGTACTTC.

This clone was recorded once. The chain links TRBV5-1 to TRBJ1-1; tentative D call: TRBD1 (5 bases). This CDR3 comprises 15 residues. Trimming shortened V by 5 bases and J by 6 bases, and 20 bases separated the two germline ends. Germline assignment: CDR1 SGHRS and CDR2 YFSETQ. CDR3 protein: CASSMMGDLLPEAFF. CDR3 DNA sequence: TGCGCCAGCAGTATGATGGGGGACTTGCTCCCTGAAGCTTTCTTT.

This clone was found once. The chain recombines TRBV11-3 with TRBJ1-2, with D possibly matching TRBD1 (5 bases). CDR1 is SGHNT, CDR2 YENEEA, per germline. This CDR3 spans 14 amino acids. V lost 5 bases, J lost 2 bases, and 12 bases lay in between. The CDR3 region is CASSLGQGNYGYTF. The CDR3 region has the DNA TGTGCCAGCAGCCTCGGGCAGGGCAACTATGGCTACACCTTC.

Remarks on this clone: Its ends do not fully match the called genes, so a read error is possible. V and J are TRBV6-8 and TRBJ1-5; 9 bases fit TRBD1. The V gene's germline CDR1 is MNHGY and CDR2 SAAAGT. CDR3 length equals 15 residues. The CDR3 loop is CAISDSGTGKQPQHF. Written as DNA, the CDR3 is TGTGCCATCAGTGACTCAGGGACAGGGAAACAGCCCCAGCATTTT.

The chain has TRBV6-8 and TRBJ1-5; D may be TRBD1 (5 bases). V lost 8 bases to trimming and J lost 4 bases, with 18 bases between them. From germline, CDR1 is MNHGY and CDR2 SAAAGT. The length of the CDR3 is 15 residues. This CDR3 reads CASSQVGGTNQPQHF. CDR3 bases: TGTGCCAGCTCCCAGGTCGGGGGAACTAATCAGCCCCAGCATTTT.

This chain links TRBV14 with TRBJ2-5; TRBD1 aligns across 9 bases. Per the germline V gene, CDR1 is SGHDN and CDR2 is FVKESK. The V gene end was trimmed by 9 bases and the J gene end by 5 bases; junction bases not matched to a gene: 4. The CDR3 runs 12 residues. DNA for the CDR3: TGTGCCAGTATACAGGGGGCCGAGACCCAGTACTTC. This encodes CASIQGAETQYF.

This clone was seen only a few times. This chain uses TRBV11-3 with TRBJ1-2; D perhaps matches TRBD1 (5 bases). V lost 5 bases, J lost 8 bases, and 21 bases lay in between. The germline CDR1 and CDR2 sequences are SGHNT and YENEEA. The CDR3 contains 15 residues. The CDR3 region is CASSHDMGGSRGYTF. The CDR3 DNA reads TGTGCCAGCAGCCACGACATGGGGGGGTCGAGAGGCTACACCTTC.

The chain recombines TRBV9 with TRBJ2-2; TRBD2 agrees at 12 bases. Trimming took 4 bases from V and 6 from J; bases not matched to a gene: 13. The CDR3 runs to 18 residues. CDR1 is SGDLS and CDR2 is YYNGEE in the germline V gene. CDR3 nucleotide sequence: TGTGCCAGCAGCTCCCGACTAGCGGGGGTAGGATTAGCCGGGGAGCTGTTTTTT. Encoded protein: CASSSRLAGVGLAGELFF.

This clone was found once. The chain employs TRBV11-3 and TRBJ1-2, with TRBD1 matching over 7 bases. The CDR3 totals 16 residues. The trim removed 1 base at V and 2 bases at J, leaving 7 bases unmatched. Germline CDR1 is SGHNT and CDR2 is YENEEA. The chain's CDR3 is CASSLGQGRANYGYTF. The CDR3 DNA follows: TGTGCCAGCAGCTTAGGACAGGGCCGCGCAAACTATGGCTACACCTTC.

The chain uses TRBV11-3 and TRBJ1-3; a weak D match, TRBD1 (6 bases). V was trimmed by 1 base and J by 2 bases, leaving 9 bases between them. The CDR3 length is 15 residues. Looked up from germline, CDR1 is SGHNT and CDR2 is YENEEA. Written as DNA, the CDR3 is TGTGCCAGCAGCTTAGTGGCAGGGGCTGGAAACACCATATATTTT. This translates into CASSLVAGAGNTIYF.

The chain is built from TRBV12-2 and TRBJ1-2. TRBV12-2 is designated a pseudogene. CDR3 length: 14 residues. CDR3 protein: CATLRGRSAYGYTF. The CDR3 bases are TGTGCCACGCTACGGGGTAGGTCGGCCTATGGCTACACCTTC.

This clone occurred a few times. The chain recombines TRBV11-3 with TRBJ1-3; a possible D gene is TRBD1 (5 bases). The germline gives CDR1 SGHNT, CDR2 YENEEA. The CDR3 extends over 15 amino acids. Trimming pared 5 bases from V and 0 bases from J, leaving 11 bases between. CDR3 region: CASSRTGTSGNTIYF. The CDR3 DNA sequence: TGTGCCAGCAGCCGAACCGGGACCTCTGGAAACACCATATATTTT.

V and J are TRBV6-8 and TRBJ1-6, with D possibly matching TRBD1 (5 bases). The CDR3 length is 14 residues. Germline CDR1 reads MNHGY; CDR2 reads SAAAGT. The V and J ends lost 2 bases and 11 bases respectively, with 13 bases between them. The CDR3 DNA reads TGTGCCAGCAGTTACAGGGGCCCGACGGCACCCCTCCACTTT. Translating gives CASSYRGPTAPLHF.

V is TRBV18 and J is TRBJ1-5; D unclear. There are 14 residues in the CDR3. The germline V gene encodes CDR1 KGHSH and CDR2 LQKENI. V lost 2 bases to trimming and J lost 0 bases, with 5 bases between them. CDR3 protein: CASSPSYSNQPQHF. The CDR3 region has the DNA TGTGCCAGCTCACCATCRTATAGCAATCAGCCCCAGCATTTT. Based on the CDR3 plus reference TRBV18 and TRBJ1-5, the full variable domain is NAGVMQNPRHLVRRRGQEARLRCSPMKGHSHVYWYRQLPEEGLKFMVYLQKENIIDESGMPKERFSAEFPKEGPSILRIQQVVRGDSAAYFCASSPSYSNQPQHFGDGTRLSIL.

The chain employs TRBV6-8 and TRBJ1-5; 7 positions match TRBD1. Germline V gene data show CDR1 as MNHGY and CDR2 as SAAAGT. The V and J ends lost 2 bases and 0 bases, in that order; junction bases with no gene match: 10. This CDR3 comprises 18 residues. The CDR3 sequence: CASSYPGQAIYSNQPQHF. The DNA of the CDR3 is TGTGCCAGCAGTTACCCTGGACAGGCCATTTATAGCAATCAGCCCCAGCATTTT.

V is TRBV4-1 and J is TRBJ2-2; TRBD1 agrees at 7 bases. The CDR3 sequence is 16 residues long. Germline CDR1 MGHRA, CDR2 YSYEKL. V was clipped by 5 bases and J by 1 base; unmatched bases: 7. Here the CDR3 DNA reads TGCGCCAGCAGCAGACTGAGGACAGGGAACACCGGGGAGCTGTTTTTT. This encodes CASSRLRTGNTGELFF.

The J gene is TRBJ1-6, the V gene TRBV6-8; TRBD1 aligns across 9 bases. Trimming removed 5 bases from V and 6 bases from J; junction bases left unmatched: 8. This CDR3 spans 16 amino acids. CDR1 is MNHGY and CDR2 is SAAAGT in the germline V gene. The CDR3: CASSKGTGFGNSPLHF. CDR3 nucleotide sequence: TGTGCCAGCAGTAAGGGGACAGGGTTCGGTAATTCACCCCTCCACTTT.

The chain joins TRBV11-3 to TRBJ1-3, with D possibly being TRBD1 (5 bases). This CDR3 has 15 amino acids. The V and J ends lost 3 bases and 4 bases respectively, with 13 bases between them. CDR1 and CDR2 from the germline V gene are SGHNT and YENEEA. DNA of the CDR3: TGTGCCAGCAGCTTCGGGGGGTACCCGGGAAACACCATATATTTT. Amino acids: CASSFGGYPGNTIYF.

The chain recombines TRBV4-1 with TRBJ2-2; TRBD1 agrees at 9 bases. The J call may be faulty, since TRBJ1-3 better matches the DNA end. The CDR3 contains 16 residues. The germline V gene has CDR1 MGHRA and CDR2 YSYEKL. CDR3 region: CASSQEGQGMRNTIYF. The CDR3 nucleotides read TGCGCCAGCAGCCAAGAGGGACAGGGCATGCGAAACACCATATATTTT.